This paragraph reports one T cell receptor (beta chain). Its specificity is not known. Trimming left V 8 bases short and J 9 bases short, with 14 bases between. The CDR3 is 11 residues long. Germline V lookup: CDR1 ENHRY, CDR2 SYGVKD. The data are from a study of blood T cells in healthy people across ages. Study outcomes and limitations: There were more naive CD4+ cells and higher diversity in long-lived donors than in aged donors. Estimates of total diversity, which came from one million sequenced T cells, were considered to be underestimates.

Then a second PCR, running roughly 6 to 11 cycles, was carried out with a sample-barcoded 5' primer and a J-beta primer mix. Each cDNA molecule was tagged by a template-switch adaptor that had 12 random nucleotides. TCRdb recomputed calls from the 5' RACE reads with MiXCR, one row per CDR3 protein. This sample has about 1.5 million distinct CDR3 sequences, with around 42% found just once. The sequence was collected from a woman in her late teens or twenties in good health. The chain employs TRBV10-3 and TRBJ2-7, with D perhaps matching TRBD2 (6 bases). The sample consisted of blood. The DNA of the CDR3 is TGTGCCATCTGTGGTGGGGGAGGGCAGTACTTC. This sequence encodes CAICGGGGQYF.